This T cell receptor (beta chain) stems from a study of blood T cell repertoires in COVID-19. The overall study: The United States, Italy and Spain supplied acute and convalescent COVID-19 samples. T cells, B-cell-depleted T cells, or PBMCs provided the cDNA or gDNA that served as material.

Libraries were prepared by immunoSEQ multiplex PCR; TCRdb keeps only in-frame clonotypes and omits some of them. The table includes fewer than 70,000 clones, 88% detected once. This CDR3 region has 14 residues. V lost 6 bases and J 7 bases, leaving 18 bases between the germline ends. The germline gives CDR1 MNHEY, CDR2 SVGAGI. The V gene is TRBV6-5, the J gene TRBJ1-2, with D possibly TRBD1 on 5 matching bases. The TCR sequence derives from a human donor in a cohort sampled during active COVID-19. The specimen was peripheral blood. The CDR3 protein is CASSAGGEGRGYTF. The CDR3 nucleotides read TGTGCCAGCAGCGCGGGAGGGGAGGGTCGTGGCTACACCTTC.